These T cell receptor beta chains were read from a single sample in a study of identifying expanded T cells in peripheral blood. TCRdb's table, derived via immunoSEQ multiplex PCR, lists solely in-frame clones and lacks some. The repertoire consists of 75,000 to 90,000 clones, with approximately 84% occurring once and the leading ten covering more than 15%. The sequenced sample was blood. These receptors all stem from a person aged 18 to 75 in good health. The CDR3 runs from the conserved cysteine through the conserved F or W. A D gene is named only where the DNA matches it firmly. Clone size appears in some rows only: once, few, many, or a class for an expanded clone.

CDR3nt	CDR3aa	abundance	v_gene	j_gene	d_gene
TGTGCCAGCAGCTCCGCGGGGACAGGGGAAGGCTACACCTTC	CASSSAGTGEGYTF	NA	TRBV7-8	TRBJ1-2	TRBD1
TGTGCCAGCAGCCCAGACAGGGGGTCAACTAATGAAAAACTGTTTTTT	CASSPDRGSTNEKLFF	NA	TRBV5-6	TRBJ1-4	TRBD1
TGTGCCAGCAGTTCGGGACAGGGGAGGTACGAGCAGTACTTC	CASSSGQGRYEQYF	NA	TRBV25-1	TRBJ2-7	TRBD1
TGTGCCATCAGGGACCCGACAGGGGGTGGTCAGCCCCAGCATTTT	CAIRDPTGGGQPQHF	NA	TRBV10-3	TRBJ1-5	TRBD1
TGTGCCAGTAGTCCGGGACTCATAAGCTCTGGAAACACCATATATTTT	CASSPGLISSGNTIYF	NA	TRBV19	TRBJ1-3	NA
TGTGCCAGCAGCTCTAGCGGGAGCTCCTACAATGAGCAGTTCTTC	CASSSSGSSYNEQFF	few	TRBV9	TRBJ2-1	TRBD2
TGCAGCGGCCACAGGGGCCAAGAGACCCAGTACTTC	CSGHRGQETQYF	NA	TRBV29-1	TRBJ2-5	TRBD1
TGTGCCACCTCCCGAAACAGGGGGTCCTACAATGAGCAGTTCTTC	CATSRNRGSYNEQFF	NA	TRBV7-3	TRBJ2-1	TRBD1
TGTGCCAGCAGTTCGACAGGGATGATGACAGATACGCAGTATTTT	CASSSTGMMTDTQYF	NA	TRBV28	TRBJ2-3	TRBD1
TGTGCCAGCAGCCTAGGGGGGGACCAAGGGGCCCAGTACTTC	CASSLGGDQGAQYF	once	TRBV7-9	TRBJ2-5	NA
TGCGCCAGCAGCTTAGCGGGAGGGCGAACGGTTCAAGAGACCCAGTACTTC	CASSLAGGRTVQETQYF	NA	TRBV5-1	TRBJ2-5	TRBD2
TGCGCCAGCAGCTCACGACTAGCGCCAACCCCCAACCAAGAGACCCAGTACTTC	CASSSRLAPTPNQETQYF	NA	TRBV5-1	TRBJ2-5	TRBD2
TGTGCCAGCAGCTTGGATGGGGGGGGCCGTGGAAGCAATCAGCCCCAGCATTTT	CASSLDGGGRGSNQPQHF	once	TRBV5-4	TRBJ1-5	NA
TGTGCCAGCAGCCCCCGGGGTAGCGGCAATGCCTACGAGCAGTACTTC	CASSPRGSGNAYEQYF	NA	TRBV7-2	TRBJ2-7	NA
TGTGCCAGCAGTCAAGCGGATACCTACGAGCAGTACTTC	CASSQADTYEQYF	NA	TRBV28	TRBJ2-7	NA
TGCGCCAGCAGCCAAGATAGTCAGGGGGACTATGGCTACACCTTC	CASSQDSQGDYGYTF	NA	TRBV4-3	TRBJ1-2	TRBD1
TGTGCCAGCTCACCACCGGGGGGAGGCGTCGAGCAGTACTTC	CASSPPGGGVEQYF	NA	TRBV18	TRBJ2-7	NA
TGTGCCAGCAGCCCCCGTTCAGGGGGGGCTATCGCTGAAGCTTTCTTT	CASSPRSGGAIAEAFF	few	TRBV7-8	TRBJ1-1	TRBD1
TGTGCCAGCAGTGTAATTGAGCCCAGGACGGGTCAGCCCCAGCATTTT	CASSVIEPRTGQPQHF	NA	TRBV2	TRBJ1-5	NA
TGTGCCAGCAGCTTTTCTATCCGGGCTGACCAAGAGACCCAGTACTTC	CASSFSIRADQETQYF	NA	TRBV11-2	TRBJ2-5	NA
TGCGCCAGCAGCCAAGGAGGACTAGCGGGAGTTATCGGTCGGGACGAGCAGTACTTC	CASSQGGLAGVIGRDEQYF	NA	TRBV4-1	TRBJ2-7	TRBD2
TGTGCCACCTTAGGGGGGGAGGGCTACACCTTC	CATLGGEGYTF	NA	TRBV27	TRBJ1-2	NA
TGTGCCAGTAGTATAAGCAGGGACAATGAGCAGTTCTTC	CASSISRDNEQFF	NA	TRBV19	TRBJ2-1	NA
TGTGCCAGCAGCTTAAACACAGGCGGGGAGCTGTTTTTT	CASSLNTGGELFF	NA	TRBV11-3	TRBJ2-2	NA
TGTGCCAGCAGTTCAGACAGGGTTGGAGATACGCAGTATTTT	CASSSDRVGDTQYF	NA	TRBV6-5	TRBJ2-3	TRBD1
TGTGCCAGCAGCGTAGTGGGGGGGTGGAACAATGAGCAGTTCTTC	CASSVVGGWNNEQFF	NA	TRBV9	TRBJ2-1	TRBD2
TGTGCCAGCAGCCCAGACAGGGGGGACGAAAAACTGTTTTTT	CASSPDRGDEKLFF	NA	TRBV5-4	TRBJ1-4	TRBD1
TGTGCCAGTAGTATATTGGGGGGCAATCAGCCCCAGCATTTT	CASSILGGNQPQHF	NA	TRBV19	TRBJ1-5	NA
TGTGCCAGCAGTTTACCCCTCAGGGCTAGCGGGAAGGAAGAGACCCAGTACTTC	CASSLPLRASGKEETQYF	NA	TRBV28	TRBJ2-5	TRBD2
TGTGCCACCAGCAGAGTTCCGGGGGCAAGCAATCAGCCCCAGCATTTT	CATSRVPGASNQPQHF	few	TRBV15	TRBJ1-5	NA
TGCAGTGCTAGTTTAGATACGCAGTATTTT	CSASLDTQYF	once	TRBV20-1	TRBJ2-3	NA
TGTGCCAGTAGACAGGGTCTCGGCAATGAGCAGTTCTTC	CASRQGLGNEQFF	NA	TRBV19	TRBJ2-1	NA
TGTGCCAGCAGTGAGGTCCGGGACAGCTCCTACAATGAGCAGTTCTTC	CASSEVRDSSYNEQFF	NA	TRBV2	TRBJ2-1	TRBD1
TGTGCCAGCAGTGACCCGGGACTAGCGGGGAACAATGAGCAGTTCTTC	CASSDPGLAGNNEQFF	NA	TRBV25-1	TRBJ2-1	TRBD2
TGTGCCAGCAGTTGGCCCGGTGCGGACAGGAGTTTAGGGGTATACAATGAGCAGTTCTTC	CASSWPGADRSLGVYNEQFF	NA	TRBV28	TRBJ2-1	TRBD1
TGTGCCAGCTCACCAATTGGGGATGGCTACACCTTC	CASSPIGDGYTF	NA	TRBV18	TRBJ1-2	NA
TGTGCCAGCAGCGTAGAGGGACGGATGAGCACAGATACGCAGTATTTT	CASSVEGRMSTDTQYF	NA	TRBV9	TRBJ2-3	NA
TGCGCCAGCAGCTTGGGCGGGGATTTCACTCAGCCCCAGCATTTT	CASSLGGDFTQPQHF	NA	TRBV5-1	TRBJ1-5	NA
TGTGCCAGCAGTCCCTTCAGAGGGGCCGGTGGCAATCAGCCCCAGCATTTT	CASSPFRGAGGNQPQHF	NA	TRBV28	TRBJ1-5	NA
TGTGCCAGCAGCCCCCATGGATCTGTCTCCTACAATGAGCAGTTCTTC	CASSPHGSVSYNEQFF	NA	TRBV11-3	TRBJ2-1	NA
TGTGCCAGCAGCTGGCAGAGCATGAACACTGAAGCTTTCTTT	CASSWQSMNTEAFF	NA	TRBV21-1	TRBJ1-1	NA
TGTGCCAGCAGCCCCCAGGGGATCATCACAGATACGCAGTATTTT	CASSPQGIITDTQYF	NA	TRBV7-9	TRBJ2-3	NA